Below, 3 T cell receptor beta chains from the same sample are listed, as sequenced in a study of control samples from healthy donors and cancer patients. The repertoire was sequenced with immunoSEQ multiplex PCR; TCRdb's copy has only in-frame clones and lacks some. The sample holds 85,000 to 95,000 clones; 82% are singletons and the top ten take around 10%. The sample comprised blood. Receptors were obtained from a woman aged 55 to 70 in good health.

V gene TRBV7-2 combines with J gene TRBJ2-1, with D tentatively TRBD1 (5 bases). The germline V and J ends were trimmed by 4 bases and 8 bases, with 15 bases remaining between them. In germline, CDR1 is SGHTA, CDR2 FQGNSA. The CDR3 length is 14 residues. CDR3 in amino acids: CASSYSDGAYEQFF. The CDR3 DNA follows: TGTGCCAGCAGCTATAGTGATGGGGCCTATGAGCAGTTCTTC.

V gene TRBV16 combines with J gene TRBJ1-5; no clear D. CDR1 and CDR2 (germline): KGHSY, FQNENV. CDR3 length equals 14 residues. The ends were cut back, 1 base at V and 1 base at J, with 5 bases in the middle. The CDR3 DNA follows: TGTGCCAGCAGCCAATTGGCGAGCAATCAGCCCCAGCATTTT. Its protein is CASSQLASNQPQHF.

The rearrangement links TRBV2 to TRBJ1-6, with unresolved D. V gave up 4 bases and J gave up 7 bases, with 8 bases separating them. The CDR3 sequence is 13 residues long. The germline CDR1 and CDR2 sequences are SNHLY and FYNNEI. CDR3 DNA: TGTGCCAGCAGTGGGACGGCCAATTCACCCCTCCACTTT. This codes for CASSGTANSPLHF.